This T cell receptor (beta chain) was obtained from a study of PD-1 blockade in classical Hodgkin lymphoma. Study-level information: Patients got intravenous nivolumab 3 mg/kg every 2 weeks.

Only in-frame clones appear in the TCRdb table, and some are missing; sequencing was by immunoSEQ multiplex PCR. The table includes some 14,000 clones, 86% detected once. Every one of the patients relapsed after autologous stem cell transplantation (brentuximab vedotin exposure was variable). Source: peripheral blood mononuclear cells (PBMCs), taken at baseline. This sequence originates from a human donor with classical Hodgkin lymphoma.

This CDR3 is CASSPPTGRWTEAFF. CDR3 DNA: TGTGCCAGCTCACCGCCGACAGGGAGGTGGACTGAAGCTTTCTTT. The rearrangement uses TRBV18 and TRBJ1-1; 7 nucleotides align to TRBD1. The trim removed 3 bases at V and 5 bases at J, leaving 9 bases unmatched. The CDR3 is 15 residues long. Per the germline V gene, CDR1 is KGHSH and CDR2 is LQKENI.